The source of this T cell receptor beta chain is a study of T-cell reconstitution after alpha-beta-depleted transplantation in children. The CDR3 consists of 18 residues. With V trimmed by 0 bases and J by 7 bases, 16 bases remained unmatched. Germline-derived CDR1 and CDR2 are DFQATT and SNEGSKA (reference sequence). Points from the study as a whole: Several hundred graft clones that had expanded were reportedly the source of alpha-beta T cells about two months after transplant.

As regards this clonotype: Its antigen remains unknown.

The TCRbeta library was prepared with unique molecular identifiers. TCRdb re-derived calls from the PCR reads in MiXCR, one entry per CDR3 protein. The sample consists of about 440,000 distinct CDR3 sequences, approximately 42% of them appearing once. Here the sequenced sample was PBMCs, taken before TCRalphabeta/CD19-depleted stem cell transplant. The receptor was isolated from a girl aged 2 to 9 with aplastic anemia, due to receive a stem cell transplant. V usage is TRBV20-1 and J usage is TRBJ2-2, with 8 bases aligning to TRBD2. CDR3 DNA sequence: TGCAGTGCTAGAGATACATCCAGAGCGGGAGTTTTCGGCGGGGAGCTGTTTTTT. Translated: CSARDTSRAGVFGGELFF.